This T cell receptor (beta chain) was profiled in a study of cytomegalovirus exposure and HLA in healthy donors. Germline values: CDR1 LGHNA, CDR2 YSLEER. CDR3 length equals 14 residues. Trimming shortened V by 3 bases and J by 1 base, and 6 bases separated the two germline ends. Notes on the study in general: According to an earlier analysis, most TCR beta V segments yielded productive rearrangements about 90% or about 30% of the time.

Of note for this clone: Its specificity is not known.

Primers included in the PCR were 60 Vbeta and 13 Jbeta primers. Clones were sequenced by immunoSEQ multiplex PCR, and TCRdb holds only the in-frame ones, with some missing. Of more than 90,000 clones in the sample, roughly 68% were seen once. The sequenced material came from PBMCs. The genes are TRBV4-3 and TRBJ2-2, with D possibly being TRBD1 (6 bases). The receptor was isolated from a man aged 25 to 40 in good health and CMV-seropositive. CDR3 sequence: CASSQGQNTGELFF. The DNA for the CDR3 is TGCGCCAGCAGCCAGGGACAGAACACCGGGGAGCTGTTTTTT.